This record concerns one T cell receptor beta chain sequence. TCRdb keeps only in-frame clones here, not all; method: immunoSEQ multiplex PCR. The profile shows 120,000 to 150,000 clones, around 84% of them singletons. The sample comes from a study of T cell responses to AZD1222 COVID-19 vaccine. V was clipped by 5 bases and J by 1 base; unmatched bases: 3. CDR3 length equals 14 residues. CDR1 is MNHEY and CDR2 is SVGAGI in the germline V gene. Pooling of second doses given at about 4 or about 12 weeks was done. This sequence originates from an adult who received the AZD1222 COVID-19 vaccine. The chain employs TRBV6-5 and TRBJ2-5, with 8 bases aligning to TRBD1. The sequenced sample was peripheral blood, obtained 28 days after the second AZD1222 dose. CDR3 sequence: CASSPDRVQETQYF. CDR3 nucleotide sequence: TGTGCCAGCAGTCCGGACAGGGTCCAAGAGACCCAGTACTTC.